The rows below give T cell receptor beta chains drawn from one sample of a study of human T cells and chemical hapten exposure. TCRdb used MiXCR to reprocess the RACE reads, holding one entry per CDR3 protein. The data hold 300,000 to 450,000 distinct CDR3 sequences, with 4.5% to 6% observed a single time. The sequences come from whole blood, collected in connection with sensitization to the hapten diphenylcyclopropenone (DPC). These receptor sequences come from a woman aged 50 to 60 with alopecia areata. Some clones in this sample may be carry-over from other donors' samples. Both conserved end residues are part of each CDR3. D genes are given only for firm matches. Not all rows give a size; the values are once, few, many and, for expanded clones, a class.

V gene	D gene	J gene	clone size	CDR3 DNA	CDR3 protein
TRBV7-3	NA	TRBJ2-3	NA	TGTGCCAGCAGCTTAAGGCCGGGGGCATCTAGCACAGATACGCAGTATTTT	CASSLRPGASSTDTQYF
TRBV9	NA	TRBJ1-3	few	TGTGCCAGCAGCGTAGCAGGGGCGGCTGGAAACACCATATATTTT	CASSVAGAAGNTIYF
TRBV28	NA	TRBJ2-7	few	TGTGCCAGCAGTTTATTACCGGGAGTGGGGGAGCAGTACTTC	CASSLLPGVGEQYF
TRBV15	NA	TRBJ1-1	few	TGTGCCACCAGCAGACCCCCGGTGATAGGGCTTATGAACACTGAAGCTTTCTTT	CATSRPPVIGLMNTEAFF
TRBV3-1	NA	TRBJ2-1	few	TGTGCCAGCAGCCAGTCGAATACTGCCGGGACTCCGCAGTTCTTC	CASSQSNTAGTPQFF
TRBV5-1	TRBD1	TRBJ1-2	many	TGCGCCAGCAGGACGACAGGGATTGGCTATGGCTACACCTTC	CASRTTGIGYGYTF
TRBV14	TRBD1	TRBJ1-2	NA	TGTGCCAGCAGCCAAGGTCGGACAGGGGTTTTCTATGGCTACACCTTC	CASSQGRTGVFYGYTF
TRBV5-5	NA	TRBJ1-1	few	TGTGCCAGCAGCCCCCAAAAAGGGACGATGAACACTGAAGCTTTCTTT	CASSPQKGTMNTEAFF
TRBV20-1	TRBD2	TRBJ2-5	many	TGCAGTGCTACCCCTAGCGGGAGGATTTGGGACGCCCAGTACTTC	CSATPSGRIWDAQYF
TRBV6-2/TRBV6-3	NA	TRBJ2-1	few	TGTGCCAGCGCCGACAGGCTTGAGCAGTTCTTC	CASADRLEQFF
TRBV7-3	TRBD2	TRBJ2-1	many	TGTGCCAGCAGCTTAAGCGCGGGGGGAGGTGAGCAGTTCTTC	CASSLSAGGGEQFF
TRBV12-3/TRBV12-4	TRBD1	TRBJ2-3	many	TGTGCCAGCAGCCAGGGACAGGGTAACACAGATACGCAGTATTTT	CASSQGQGNTDTQYF
TRBV2	NA	TRBJ1-2	NA	TGTGCCAGCAGTGAAACCGTCTATGGCTACACCTTC	CASSETVYGYTF
TRBV12-5	NA	TRBJ2-3	few	TGTGCTAGTGGTCCCGGGAGCACAGATACGCAGTATTTT	CASGPGSTDTQYF
TRBV18	TRBD1	TRBJ1-2	many	TGTGCCAGCTCATCGGACAGGCCGTATGGCTACACCTTC	CASSSDRPYGYTF
TRBV12-3/TRBV12-4	NA	TRBJ1-5	many	TGTGCCAGCAGTTCCGCCGGGCGGAGCAATCAGCCCCAGCATTTT	CASSSAGRSNQPQHF
TRBV28	TRBD2	TRBJ2-5	many	TGTGCCAGCAGTCTAACCGGGACTAGCGCATTCTTC	CASSLTGTSAFF
TRBV28	NA	TRBJ1-4	many	TGTGCCAGCAGTTTGGTTCCGGGACGGTCTAATGAAAAACTGTTTTTT	CASSLVPGRSNEKLFF
TRBV10-3	TRBD1	TRBJ1-3	few	TGTGCCATCAGGGGGACAGGGGGCGGAAACACCATATATTTT	CAIRGTGGGNTIYF
TRBV4-3	NA	TRBJ2-6	many	TGCGCCAGCAGCCAAGAATCGCGCTCTGGGGCCAACGTCCTGACTTTC	CASSQESRSGANVLTF
TRBV24-1	NA	TRBJ2-5	NA	TGTGCCACCAGTCTGATTTCGGACACAGGGTGGCAGACCCAGTACTTC	CATSLISDTGWQTQYF
TRBV27	NA	TRBJ1-1	many	TGTGCCAGCAGTCCTTCCTGGGAGGGCACTGAAGCTTTCTTT	CASSPSWEGTEAFF
TRBV7-2	NA	TRBJ2-3	many	TGTGCCAGCAGCTTCCCCAGCACAGATACGCAGTATTTT	CASSFPSTDTQYF
TRBV18	TRBD1	TRBJ2-2	NA	TGTGCCAGCTCACCCGACAGGGGACCGAACACCGGGGAGCTGTTTTTT	CASSPDRGPNTGELFF
TRBV7-2	TRBD1	TRBJ2-1	few	TGTGCCAGCAGCCCCGGGCAGTACAGGGGGCGGGTTGAGCAGTTCTTC	CASSPGQYRGRVEQFF
TRBV27	NA	TRBJ1-3	many	TGTGCCAGCAGTCAGGGTGACTCTGGAAACACCATATATTTT	CASSQGDSGNTIYF
TRBV11-2	NA	TRBJ1-4	NA	TGTGCCAGCAGCTTATTTTCGCGGCAGGATAATGAAAAACTGTTTTTT	CASSLFSRQDNEKLFF
TRBV7-2	NA	TRBJ1-5	NA	TGTGCCAGCAGCCCCAGACAGACCAATCAGCCCCAGCATTTT	CASSPRQTNQPQHF
TRBV3-1	TRBD2	TRBJ2-1	many	TGTGCCAGCAGCCAAGGATCTCTAGCGGGAGGGTATGAGCAGTTCTTC	CASSQGSLAGGYEQFF
TRBV18	TRBD1	TRBJ1-2	NA	TGTGCCAGCTCACCCGGGACAGGCCGACGCTACACCTTC	CASSPGTGRRYTF
TRBV27	NA	TRBJ1-5	NA	TGTGCCAGCAGTTTACAGGGGCCTTATAGCAATCAGCCCCAGCATTTT	CASSLQGPYSNQPQHF